The entry below describes one T cell receptor (beta chain). Its specific antigen is unknown. Per-nucleotide qualities are absent, and no much larger clonotype sits a single base away. The tumor samples were collected prior to definitive surgery or chemotherapy. Genomic DNA was extracted by the MD Anderson Biospecimen Extraction Resource, and TCR sequencing was done by the MD Anderson Cancer Genomics Laboratory. The approximately 86 tumor samples underwent high-throughput TCR profiling using ImmunoSEQ. For the original study's pipeline: Richness (unique productive sequences), clonality, evenness and relatedness were included as repertoire diversity metrics, and similarity between samples was assessed with the Bhattacharyya coefficient. In a sensitivity analysis, TCRs with fewer than two reads were excluded, and consistent conclusions were obtained. Drawn from immuneACCESS, this table holds only the in-frame rearrangements with V and J called that TCRdb kept. Clones are partly lost; checked studies trace under half to an unresolved V gene and leave the rest unexplained. For V, J and clone size, that table is used; D and trimming come from the DNA. The sample data list about 11,000 clones, and 80% to 85% of these were observed just once. The ten biggest clones cover 5.5% to 8.5% of the sample.

This entry comes from a study of high-grade serous ovarian cancer treatment subgroups (dated by TCRdb to the early 2020s). At the level of the whole study: A mean of approximately 14,000 reads and 7,000 to 8,500 unique TCR beta rearrangements per sample was generated by sequencing. Under a laparoscopic triage algorithm, patients with high-grade serous ovarian cancer were grouped by complete gross resection or by neoadjuvant chemotherapy response, and the study profiled the TCR beta repertoires of these patients. The roughly 30-patient cohort included around 10 patients with no residual disease after primary surgery (R0), around 10 excellent NACT responders, and around 10 poor NACT responders. One primary tumor sample and two metastatic tumor samples were collected from each patient, for a total of 90 samples.

Overall study outcomes, separate from this receptor: Because bulk tumor TCR sequencing provided no spatial information, insight into HGSC tumor complexity and diversity was limited. TCR repertoire analyses focused on CDR3; CDR1 and CDR2 were not analyzed. Repertoire similarity ranging from about 0.095 to 0.8 was observed between tumors from the same patient, whereas almost no similarity was observed between different patients. TCR clonal relatedness showed a positive correlation with neoantigen level and a trend toward positive correlation with copy number variation and mutation load from whole-genome sequencing.

In the germline V gene (reference sequence), CDR1 corresponds to PRHDT and CDR2 to FYEKMQ. The CDR3 sequence holds 16 residues, the cysteine and phenylalanine included. This entry keeps only the CDR3 DNA: 48 bases, framed from base 1. V and J are truncated by 5 bases and 7 bases respectively, leaving an intervening sequence of 21 bases. This sequence originates from a human donor with high-grade serous ovarian cancer. The chain is assembled from TRBV13 and TRBJ1-3; TRBD1 might be the D gene, on 6 matching bases. Material for sequencing was tumor tissue. In nucleotides, the sequence is TGTGCCAGCAGCGCAATTGGGGGGGCGCTTGAGAACACCATATATTTT. Translated, this is CASSAIGGALENTIYF.